This T cell receptor (beta chain) was documented in a study of regulatory T cells in long-lasting Graves disease (dated by TCRdb to about 2021). With regard to the full study: Newly diagnosed Graves' disease patients had taken antithyroid drugs for less than 3 months. A total of roughly 35 samples were covered by TCR sequencing, comprising around 13 persistent and around 20 newly diagnosed Graves' disease patients. The study took place in China and was registered as a clinical trial. Peripheral blood TCR sequencing and RNA sequencing compared persistent Graves' disease patients with newly diagnosed Graves' disease patients. What the study reported, not specific to this receptor: Lower TCR Shannon entropy and fewer highly expanded clones were observed in persistent Graves' disease patients than in newly diagnosed patients, which suggested clonal expansion. Sequencing and analysis were restricted to the TCR beta chain. The study examined only peripheral blood because the primary lesion, thyroid tissue, could not be accessed. TRBV28, TRBJ1-2 and TRBJ2-5 were preferentially used in persistent disease, while TRBV20-1 and TRBJ2-1 were favored in newly diagnosed disease. More public clonotypes were shared among persistent patients (roughly 2,700) than among newly diagnosed patients (roughly 1,000). The small sample size was acknowledged by the authors as a limitation that may reduce accuracy.

The CDR3 has 12 amino acids, counting the end cysteine and phenylalanine. The only DNA kept is the CDR3, 36 bases in frame from the first base. From the germline V gene, CDR1 is ENHRY and CDR2 is SYGVKD. For this chain, trimming is 8 bases at the V end and 1 base at the J end, and the number of junction bases without a gene match is 2. The library was prepared using multiplex PCR. TCRdb records Illumina HiSeq 4000 as the sequencer. To build TCR beta libraries, CDR3 regions were amplified by Arm-PCR using iRepertoire HTBI primers. Gel purification was performed on PCR products prior to sequencing. The authors' analysis ran thus. Gene usage analysis of CDR3 amino acid clonotypes used the 60 to 80 TRBV and some 15 TRBJ segments found across samples. COPE and FqMerger were used to merge the filtered high-quality paired reads into contigs. BLAST was used to align contigs to IMGT TRBV, TRBD and TRBJ reference genes, with CDR3 defined following IMGT. Highly expanded clones were defined as clonotypes with a frequency above 0.1%. Repertoire diversity was measured by Shannon entropy, and V-J evenness by the Gini coefficient. Clonotypes shared by more than one individual were considered public. In-frame beta chains were kept once TCRdb had trimmed the public reads at Q25 with fastp and called clones with MiXCR. One record per CDR3 amino acid sequence lists the most common genes and DNA. Here the V and J calls rest on TCRdb's processing, not on the authors' analysis. This sample comprises 450,000 to 700,000 distinct CDR3 sequences, approximately 13% of them detected only once. Roughly 9.7% of the sample is taken by the ten largest.

The time point label, as the study defines it: newly diagnosed GD, antithyroid drugs for less than 3 months. For both TCR sequencing and RNA sequencing, RNA was extracted from PBMCs in TRIzol. The diagnosis of Graves' disease was made according to American Thyroid Association guidelines. Patients were recruited from an endocrinology department in Xi'an, China. From each patient, around 9 milliliters of peripheral blood was collected into an EDTA anticoagulant tube. Ficoll Paque Plus density gradient separation was used to isolate PBMCs, and no additional T cell sorting was done. An Agilent 2100 Bioanalyzer and agarose gel were used to check RNA quality, and a NanoDrop 2000 was used to measure RNA concentration. This clonotype was picked up a small number of times. Its antigen is currently not known. Per-base quality was not reported, and no clone a single base away is much larger than it. This sample was shared with a second study, whose subject was T cells in Graves' hyperthyroidism and ophthalmopathy. According to the second study: A patient counted as having stable Graves' hyperthyroidism if no progression to ophthalmopathy occurred over 18 months of follow-up. Hyperthyroidism patients were aged 18 to 65 years and newly diagnosed, with disease duration of less than 2 months. Exclusion was applied to patients with uncontrolled infections, other autoimmune diseases, pregnancy or lactation. Diagnoses relied on clinical symptoms, serum thyroxine and TRAb, thyroid ultrasound and orbital computed tomography. The first round of RT-PCR for the TCR CDR3 was performed with the HTBI primer set and the Qiagen OneStep RT-PCR kit. Blood samples also contained most of the expanded thyroid clonotypes (frequency above 0.001), which suggests that blood repertoires may reflect thyroid immune responses. A model built on a 13 V-J signature distinguished ophthalmopathy from stable hyperthyroidism, reaching about 88% sensitivity and around 82% specificity in cross-validation and 80%/75% in testing. In validation, the model predicted progression to ophthalmopathy a median of around 6.5 months before onset, with roughly 71% sensitivity and around 76% specificity. A discovery cohort of roughly 96 patients, about 40 with Graves' ophthalmopathy and 55 to 60 with stable Graves' hyperthyroidism, was used to find distinguishing TCR V-J signatures. An independent validation cohort of fewer than 20 hyperthyroidism patients and 17 patients who later progressed to ophthalmopathy tested prospective prediction of ophthalmopathy. The 95 to 100 discovery patients were divided at random into training and test sets in a 7:3 ratio. In over five Graves' hyperthyroidism patients, the study also compared T-cell repertoires from thyroid tissue with T-cell repertoires from blood. After sampling, hyperthyroidism patients received methimazole starting at 30 mg daily, and ophthalmopathy patients received high-dose intravenous methylprednisolone. Libraries were constructed in a second round of multiplex PCR, after which size selection and purification were performed. Libraries were sequenced paired-end with 100 bp reads on an Illumina HiSeq2000. SOAPnuke was used to process the raw data, throwing out any read that contained adapters or uncalled bases, had a mean Phred below 15, or lacked an exact constant-primer or identifier match. High-quality paired reads were merged using COPE v1.2.5, and each unique nucleotide sequence was defined as a clonotype. MiTCR v1.1 was used to align clonotypes to the IMGT TRBV, TRBD and TRBJ reference segments. The analysis was restricted to V-J combinations with a frequency above 0.0001, which together covered 99.2% of the repertoires. A TCS score was defined as the ratio of F50 (clonal expansion) to E x V (chaos), with BLOSUM62-based TCRdist applied between CDR3 peptides within each V-J. Welch's t-statistics and random forest reduced 500 to 650 V-J features to 13, which were used in a naive Bayes classifier (R e1071). Sample size was not statistically predetermined, and investigators were not blinded to group allocation. According to the paper, TCR Vbeta CDR3 sequencing was carried out on 135 peripheral blood samples, which came from about 45 ophthalmopathy, approximately 72 hyperthyroidism and roughly 17 progressor patients.

The sequences come from peripheral blood mononuclear cells (PBMCs), collected at new diagnosis, from a patient treated with antithyroid drugs. The receptor comes from a man aged 25-45 years with Graves disease. Donor details come from another sample of the same person, matched by shared clones. The chain is encoded by TRBV10-3 joined to TRBJ2-7, with 7 bases in between that match TRBD1. The sequenced DNA is TGTGCCATCGGGGACAGTTCCTACGAGCAGTACTTC. The encoded protein is CAIGDSSYEQYF.